Following are 2 T cell receptor beta chains from one sample sequenced in a study of blood T cell repertoires in COVID-19 (dated by TCRdb to about 2020). Library construction relied on the immunoSEQ multiplex PCR assay. Imported from immuneACCESS, the table was reduced by TCRdb to in-frame sequences with V and J called. These copies leave out some clones; in studies compared against another copy, an unresolved V gene accounts for under half, and the cause of the remainder is not known. Within this sample are about 290,000 clones, with around 85% of them counted one time only. The ten largest clones represent around 4.2% of the sample. Sequenced input: peripheral blood. These receptors originate from a woman aged 45-59 years with active or convalescent COVID-19.

The V call is TRBV5-1, the J call TRBJ2-6, with 10 positions matching TRBD1. The V gene's germline CDR1 is SGHRS and CDR2 YFSETQ. V lost 2 bases to trimming and J lost 0 bases; unmatched junction nucleotides: 8. This CDR3 region has 19 residues. The CDR3 sequence: CASSLPGQGTNSGANVLTF. In DNA form, the CDR3 reads TGCGCCAGCAGCTTACCGGGACAGGGGACTAACTCTGGGGCCAACGTCCTGACTTTC. Looking up the rest from reference TRBV5-1 and TRBJ2-6 gives the full variable domain: KAGVTQTPRYLIKTRGQQVTLSCSPISGHRSVSWYQQTPGQGLQFLFEYFSETQRNKGNFPGRFSGRQFSNSRSEMNVSTLELGDSALYLCASSLPGQGTNSGANVLTFGAGSRLTVL.

In this sample, this clone turned up once. V and J are TRBV7-3 and TRBJ1-2; D gene unclear. Looked up from germline, CDR1 is SGHTA and CDR2 is FQGTGA. Between the trimmed V and J ends, which lost 5 bases and 7 bases, there was a span of 14 bases. This CDR3 region has 13 residues. This chain's CDR3 is CASSLGSFAGYTF. DNA for the CDR3: TGTGCCAGCAGCCTCGGGTCCTTCGCTGGCTACACCTTC.